This T cell receptor beta chain is from a study of blood T cell repertoires in COVID-19. Cohort 3 donors were reported recovered after two negative PCRs, clearance, or symptom resolution. The CDR3 runs 15 residues. V dropped 4 bases and J dropped 3 bases, with 13 bases sitting between them. Germline CDR1 reads KGHSH; CDR2 reads LQKENI. Original processing methods: It was from reference gene primer amplification that nucleated cell counts were estimated. Here immunoSEQ multiplex PCR was the method, and the copy in TCRdb shows in-frame clones only, minus some. The DNA was the basis for D and trimming; V, J and clone size are from that table. This sample carries 130,000 to 150,000 clones, roughly 80% of them seen once, and the ten largest clones take about 10%.

The receptor comes from a man in his fifties or sixties who had recovered from COVID-19. V gene TRBV18 combines with J gene TRBJ1-5; weak D call: TRBD1 (6 bases). The sequencing sample was made of PBMCs or T cells enriched from blood (not recorded which). The DNA for the CDR3 is TGTGCCAGCTCACTGTCCGGACAGAACAATCAGCCCCAGCATTTT. This sequence encodes CASSLSGQNNQPQHF.